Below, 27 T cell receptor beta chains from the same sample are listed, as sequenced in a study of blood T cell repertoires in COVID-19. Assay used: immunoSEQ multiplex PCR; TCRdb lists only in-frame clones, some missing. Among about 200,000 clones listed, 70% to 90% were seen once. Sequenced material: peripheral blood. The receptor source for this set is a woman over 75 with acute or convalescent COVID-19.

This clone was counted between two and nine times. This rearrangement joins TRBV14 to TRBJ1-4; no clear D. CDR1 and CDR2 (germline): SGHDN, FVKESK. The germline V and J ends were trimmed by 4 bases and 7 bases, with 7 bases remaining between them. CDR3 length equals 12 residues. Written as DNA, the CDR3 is TGTGCCAGCAGCCGGACTCGTGAAAAACTGTTTTTT. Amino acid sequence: CASSRTREKLFF.

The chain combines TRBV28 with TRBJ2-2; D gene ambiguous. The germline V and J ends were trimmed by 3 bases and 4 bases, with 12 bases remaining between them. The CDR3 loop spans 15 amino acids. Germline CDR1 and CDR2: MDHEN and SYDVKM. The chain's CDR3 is CASSFFAASTGELFF. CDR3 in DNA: TGTGCCAGCAGTTTTTTCGCGGCGAGCACCGGGGAGCTGTTTTTT.

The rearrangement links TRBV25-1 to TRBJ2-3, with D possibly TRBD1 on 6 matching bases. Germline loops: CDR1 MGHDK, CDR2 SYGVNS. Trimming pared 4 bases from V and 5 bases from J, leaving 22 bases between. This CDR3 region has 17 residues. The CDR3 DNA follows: TGTGCCAGCAGTGCTTTGGGGGCAGGAGGATTAGGAGATACGCAGTATTTT. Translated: CASSALGAGGLGDTQYF.

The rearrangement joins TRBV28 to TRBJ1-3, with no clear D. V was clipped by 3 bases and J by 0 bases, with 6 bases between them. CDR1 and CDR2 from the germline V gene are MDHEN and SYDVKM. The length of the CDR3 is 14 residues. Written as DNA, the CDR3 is TGTGCCAGCAGTTTTCTGAGCTCTGGAAACACCATATATTTT. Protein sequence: CASSFLSSGNTIYF.

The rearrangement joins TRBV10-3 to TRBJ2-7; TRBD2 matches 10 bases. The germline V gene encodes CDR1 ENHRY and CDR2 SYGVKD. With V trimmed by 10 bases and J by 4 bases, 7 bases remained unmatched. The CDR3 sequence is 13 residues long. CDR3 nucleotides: TGTGCCACCGGACTAGCGGAGGGATACGAGCAGTACTTC. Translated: CATGLAEGYEQYF.

CDR3 region: CASSQAQGEYEQFF. CDR3 sequence (DNA): TGTGCCAGCAGCCAAGCCCAGGGGGAGTATGAGCAGTTCTTC. The chain recombines TRBV4-2 with TRBJ2-1; 7 bases agree with TRBD1. The V gene's germline CDR1 is LGHNA and CDR2 YNFKEQ. V trimming: 1 base; J trimming: 8 bases; junction bases outside the gene matches: 5. The CDR3 consists of 14 residues.

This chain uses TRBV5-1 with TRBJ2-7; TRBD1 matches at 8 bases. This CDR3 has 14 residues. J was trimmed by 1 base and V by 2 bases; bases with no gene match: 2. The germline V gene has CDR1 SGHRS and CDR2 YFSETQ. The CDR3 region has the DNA TGCGCCAGCAGCTTAGGACAGGGATCCTACGAGCAGTACTTC. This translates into CASSLGQGSYEQYF.

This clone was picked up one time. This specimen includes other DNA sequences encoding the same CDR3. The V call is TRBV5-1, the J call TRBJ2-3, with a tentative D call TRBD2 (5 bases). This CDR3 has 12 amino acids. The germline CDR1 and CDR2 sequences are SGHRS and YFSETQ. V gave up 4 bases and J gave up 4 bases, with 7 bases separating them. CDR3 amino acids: CASSPGADTQYF. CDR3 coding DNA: TGCGCCAGCAGCCCCGGGGCAGATACGCAGTATTTT.

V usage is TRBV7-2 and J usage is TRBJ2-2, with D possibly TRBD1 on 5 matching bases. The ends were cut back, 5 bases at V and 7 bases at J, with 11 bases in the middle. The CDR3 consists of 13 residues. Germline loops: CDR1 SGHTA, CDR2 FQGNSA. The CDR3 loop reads CASSTQGVGELFF. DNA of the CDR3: TGTGCCAGCAGCACTCAGGGCGTCGGGGAGCTGTTTTTT.

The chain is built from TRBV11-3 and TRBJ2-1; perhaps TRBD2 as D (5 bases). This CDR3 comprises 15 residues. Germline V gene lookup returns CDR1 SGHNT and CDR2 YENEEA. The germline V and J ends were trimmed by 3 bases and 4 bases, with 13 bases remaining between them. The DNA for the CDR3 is TGTGCCAGCAGCTTTGGGAGCCCACAGTACAATGAGCAGTTCTTC. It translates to CASSFGSPQYNEQFF. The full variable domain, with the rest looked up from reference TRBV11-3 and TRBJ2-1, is EAGVVQSPRYKIIEKKQPVAFWCNPISGHNTLYWYLQNLGQGPELLIRYENEEAVDDSQLPKDRFSAERLKGVDSTLKIQPAELGDSAVYLCASSFGSPQYNEQFFGPGTRLTVL.

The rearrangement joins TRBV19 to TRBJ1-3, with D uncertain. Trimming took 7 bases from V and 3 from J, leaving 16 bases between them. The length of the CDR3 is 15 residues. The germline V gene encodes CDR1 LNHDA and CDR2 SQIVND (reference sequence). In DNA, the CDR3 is TGTGCCAGTAAGAAAACAGAGAGCGGTGGAAACACCATATATTTT. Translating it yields CASKKTESGGNTIYF.

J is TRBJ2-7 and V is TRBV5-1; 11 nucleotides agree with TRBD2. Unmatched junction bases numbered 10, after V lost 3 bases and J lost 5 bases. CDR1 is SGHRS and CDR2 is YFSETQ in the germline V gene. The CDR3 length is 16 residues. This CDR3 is CASSSRVTSGSNEQYF. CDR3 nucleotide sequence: TGCGCCAGCAGCTCCCGAGTTACTAGCGGGAGCAACGAGCAGTACTTC.

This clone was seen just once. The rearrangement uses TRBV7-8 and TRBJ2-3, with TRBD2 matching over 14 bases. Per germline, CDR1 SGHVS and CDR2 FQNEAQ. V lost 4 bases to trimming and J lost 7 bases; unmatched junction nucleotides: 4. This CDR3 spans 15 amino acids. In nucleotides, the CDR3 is TGTGCCAGCAGCTCCGGACTAGCGGGAGGTTATACGCAGTATTTT. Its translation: CASSSGLAGGYTQYF.

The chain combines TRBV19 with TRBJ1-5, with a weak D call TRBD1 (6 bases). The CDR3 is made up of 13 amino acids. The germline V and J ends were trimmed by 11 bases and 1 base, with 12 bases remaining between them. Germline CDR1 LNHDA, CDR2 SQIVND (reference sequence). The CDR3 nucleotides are TGTGCCTCTGGACAGCAGAGCAATCAGCCCCAGCATTTT. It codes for CASGQQSNQPQHF.

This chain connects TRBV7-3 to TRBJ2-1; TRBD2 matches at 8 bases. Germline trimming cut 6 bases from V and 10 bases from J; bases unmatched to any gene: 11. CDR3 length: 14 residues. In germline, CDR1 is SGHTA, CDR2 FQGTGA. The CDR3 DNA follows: TGTGCCAGCAGGACGACGGGAGGGCCTTACGAGCAGTTCTTC. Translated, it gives CASRTTGGPYEQFF. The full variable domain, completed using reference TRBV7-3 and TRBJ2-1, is GAGVSQTPSNKVTEKGKYVELRCDPISGHTALYWYRQSLGQGPEFLIYFQGTGAADDSGLPNDRFFAVRPEGSVSTLKIQRTERGDSAVYLCASRTTGGPYEQFFGPGTRLTVL.

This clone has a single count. The CDR3 nucleotides read TGCGCCAGCAGTGGCGGGGCCCCTGTGGGGGAGCAGTACTTC. This sequence encodes CASSGGAPVGEQYF. V usage is TRBV10-1 and J usage is TRBJ2-7; D perhaps matches TRBD2 (6 bases). Per germline, CDR1 WNHNN and CDR2 SYGVQD (reference sequence). V dropped 4 bases and J dropped 7 bases, with 17 bases sitting between them. The CDR3 totals 14 residues.

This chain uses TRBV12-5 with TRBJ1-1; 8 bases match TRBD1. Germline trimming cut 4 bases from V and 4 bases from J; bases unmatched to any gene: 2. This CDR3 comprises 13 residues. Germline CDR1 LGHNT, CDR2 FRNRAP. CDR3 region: CASGWTGSTEAFF. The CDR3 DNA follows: TGTGCTAGTGGTTGGACAGGGAGCACTGAAGCTTTCTTT. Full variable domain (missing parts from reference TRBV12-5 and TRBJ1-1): DARVTQTPRHKVTEMGQEVTMRCQPILGHNTVFWYRQTMMQGLELLAYFRNRAPLDDSGMPKDRFSAEMPDATLATLKIQPSEPRDSAVYFCASGWTGSTEAFFGQGTRLTVV.

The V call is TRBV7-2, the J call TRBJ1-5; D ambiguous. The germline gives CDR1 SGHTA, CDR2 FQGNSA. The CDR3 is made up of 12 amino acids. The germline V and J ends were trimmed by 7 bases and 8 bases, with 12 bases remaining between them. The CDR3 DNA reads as TGTGCCAGCACCCTCGAGAGGGAGCCCCAGCATTTT. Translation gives CASTLEREPQHF. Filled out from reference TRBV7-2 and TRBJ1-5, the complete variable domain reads GAGVSQSPSNKVTEKGKDVELRCDPISGHTALYWYRQSLGQGLEFLIYFQGNSAPDKSGLPSDRFSAERTGGSVSTLTIQRTQQEDSAVYLCASTLEREPQHFGDGTRLSIL.

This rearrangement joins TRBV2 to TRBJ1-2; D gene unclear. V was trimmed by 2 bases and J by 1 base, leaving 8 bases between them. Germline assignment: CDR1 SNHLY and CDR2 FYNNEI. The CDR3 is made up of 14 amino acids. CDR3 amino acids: CASSESSVNYGYTF. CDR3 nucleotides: TGTGCCAGCAGTGAAAGTTCAGTTAACTATGGCTACACCTTC.

The CDR3 DNA is TGTGCCAGCAGCGCCCTCTTATCCGGTCTCCAAGAGACCCAGTACTTC. As protein: CASSALLSGLQETQYF. This chain uses TRBV7-9 with TRBJ2-5, with D unclear. The germline V and J ends were trimmed by 5 bases and 1 base, with 17 bases remaining between them. Germline assignment: CDR1 SEHNR and CDR2 FQNEAQ (reference sequence). This CDR3 is built from 16 residues.

The CDR3 loop reads CASSDSTGETQYF. The DNA for the CDR3 is TGTGCCAGCAGCGATTCTACCGGGGAGACCCAGTACTTC. The V call is TRBV6-5, the J call TRBJ2-5; no firm D call. Trimming stripped 6 bases from V and 5 bases from J, with 13 bases between. The CDR3 covers 13 residues. Germline lookup yields CDR1 MNHEY and CDR2 SVGAGI.

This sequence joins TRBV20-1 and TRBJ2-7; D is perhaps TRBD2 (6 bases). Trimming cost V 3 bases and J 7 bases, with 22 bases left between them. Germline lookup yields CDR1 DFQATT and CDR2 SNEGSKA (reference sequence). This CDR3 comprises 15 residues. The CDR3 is CSASGEGGTVEEQYF. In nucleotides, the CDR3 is TGCAGTGCTAGTGGTGAGGGCGGGACCGTTGAGGAGCAGTACTTC.

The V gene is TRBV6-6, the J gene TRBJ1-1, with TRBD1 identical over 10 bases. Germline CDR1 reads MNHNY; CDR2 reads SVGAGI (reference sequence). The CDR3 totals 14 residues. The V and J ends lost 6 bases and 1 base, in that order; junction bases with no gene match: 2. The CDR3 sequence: CASRGQGGNTEAFF. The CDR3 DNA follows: TGTGCCAGCAGAGGACAGGGGGGGAACACTGAAGCTTTCTTT.

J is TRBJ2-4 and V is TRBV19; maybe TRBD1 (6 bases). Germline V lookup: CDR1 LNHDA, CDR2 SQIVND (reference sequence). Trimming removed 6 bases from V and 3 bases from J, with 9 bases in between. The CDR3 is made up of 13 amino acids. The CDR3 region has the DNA TGTGCCAGTAGCACAGGGTTCAAAAACATTCAGTACTTC. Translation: CASSTGFKNIQYF.

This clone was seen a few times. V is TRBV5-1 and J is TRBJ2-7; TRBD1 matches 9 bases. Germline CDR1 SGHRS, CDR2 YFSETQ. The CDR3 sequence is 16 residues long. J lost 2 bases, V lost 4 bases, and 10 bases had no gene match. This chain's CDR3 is CASSMEYRTGAYEQYF. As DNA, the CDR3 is TGCGCCAGCAGCATGGAGTATAGGACAGGGGCCTACGAGCAGTACTTC. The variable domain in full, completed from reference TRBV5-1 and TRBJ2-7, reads KAGVTQTPRYLIKTRGQQVTLSCSPISGHRSVSWYQQTPGQGLQFLFEYFSETQRNKGNFPGRFSGRQFSNSRSEMNVSTLELGDSALYLCASSMEYRTGAYEQYFGPGTRLTVT.

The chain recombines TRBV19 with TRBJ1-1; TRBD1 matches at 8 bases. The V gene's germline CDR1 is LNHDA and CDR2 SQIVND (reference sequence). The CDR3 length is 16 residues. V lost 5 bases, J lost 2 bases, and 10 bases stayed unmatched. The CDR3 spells CASSSGPGQENTEAFF. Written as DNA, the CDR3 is TGTGCCAGTAGTTCCGGGCCGGGACAGGAAAACACTGAAGCTTTCTTT.

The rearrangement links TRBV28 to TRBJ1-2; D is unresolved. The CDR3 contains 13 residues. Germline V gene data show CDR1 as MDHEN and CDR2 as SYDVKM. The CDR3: CGVNRGGNYGYTF. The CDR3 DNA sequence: TGTGGGGTCAACCGGGGAGGGAACTATGGCTACACCTTC.